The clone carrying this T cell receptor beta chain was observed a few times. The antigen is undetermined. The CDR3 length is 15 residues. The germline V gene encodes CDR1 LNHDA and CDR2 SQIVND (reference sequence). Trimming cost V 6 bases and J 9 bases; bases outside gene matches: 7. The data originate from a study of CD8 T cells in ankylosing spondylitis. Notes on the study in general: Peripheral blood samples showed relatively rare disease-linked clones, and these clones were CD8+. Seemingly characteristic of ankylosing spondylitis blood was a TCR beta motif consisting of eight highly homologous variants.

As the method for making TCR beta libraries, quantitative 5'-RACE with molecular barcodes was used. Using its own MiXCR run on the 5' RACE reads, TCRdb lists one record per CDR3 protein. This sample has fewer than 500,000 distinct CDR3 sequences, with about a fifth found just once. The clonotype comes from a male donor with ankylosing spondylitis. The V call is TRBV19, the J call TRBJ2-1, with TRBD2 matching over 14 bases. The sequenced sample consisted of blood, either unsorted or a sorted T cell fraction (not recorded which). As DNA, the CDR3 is TGTGCCAGTAGCCGGACTAGCGGGGGGTTGGGTGAGCAGTTCTTC. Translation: CASSRTSGGLGEQFF.